This T cell receptor (beta chain) was sequenced in a study of T cells in Graves' hyperthyroidism and ophthalmopathy. Findings and limits, study-wide: Most clonotypes expanded in thyroid above 0.001 were likewise present in blood.

Trimming took off 6 bases at V and 8 bases at J, with 14 bases between the two ends. The CDR3 contains 14 residues. Looked up from germline, CDR1 is WSHSY and CDR2 is SAAADI. The TCR beta CDR3 regions underwent amplification using RNA transcripts as the source. Initially, a first-round RT-PCR of the TCR CDR3 employed the HTBI primer set. TCRdb reprocessed the multiplex PCR reads via MiXCR and lists one record per CDR3 protein. The table shows roughly 570,000 distinct CDR3 sequences, with 40% to 55% occurring only once. Of note for this clonotype: Its antigen is not identified.

The TCR was taken from an adult woman with Graves' disease, either hyperthyroidism or ophthalmopathy (not recorded which). Sequencing input: peripheral blood or thyroid tissue (not recorded which). This chain connects TRBV10-2 to TRBJ1-6; perhaps TRBD1 as D (5 bases). This chain's CDR3 is CASRGPESYSPLHF. The CDR3 coding sequence is TGCGCCAGCAGGGGACCGGAGTCCTATTCACCCCTCCACTTT.